The following is a TCR beta chain sequence with its context. This sample was included in a study of radiotherapy plus CTLA-4 blockade in lung cancer. V lost 6 bases, J lost 6 bases, and 10 bases stayed unmatched. CDR1 SNHLY and CDR2 FYNNEI come from the germline V gene. The CDR3 sequence is 14 residues long. Clones were sequenced by immunoSEQ multiplex PCR, and TCRdb holds only the in-frame ones, with some missing. This repertoire shows 81,000 or so clones, 78% found once; its top ten account for approximately 22%. The chain combines TRBV2 with TRBJ1-1; 7 positions agree with TRBD1. This material consisted of peripheral blood, taken from a patient treated with radiotherapy plus ipilimumab. This receptor was obtained from a human donor with non-small cell lung cancer whose response to radiotherapy plus ipilimumab could not be evaluated. Some clones in this sample may be carry-over from other donors' samples. The CDR3 region has the DNA TGTGCCAGCAGCTGGGCTCAGGGGGAAGCTGAAGCTTTCTTT. Protein: CASSWAQGEAEAFF. Together with reference TRBV2 and TRBJ1-1, the CDR3 gives the full variable domain: EPEVTQTPSHQVTQMGQEVILRCVPISNHLYFYWYRQILGQKVEFLVSFYNNEISEKSEIFDDQFSVERPDGSNFTLKIRSTKLEDSAMYFCASSWAQGEAEAFFGQGTRLTVV.